The entry that follows covers one TCR beta chain sequence. Its antigen remains unidentified. At one of its ends the junction is not consistent with the germline gene, which may arise from a read error. This record comes from a study of OX40 agonist ivuxolimab in advanced cancers. Study-level points and caveats: Low levels of normalized T-cell clonal expansion also appeared in some nonresponders.

This CDR3 region has 16 residues. Method: immunoSEQ multiplex PCR; TCRdb's copy keeps in-frame clones and lacks some. The sample consists of fewer than 25,000 clones, approximately 80% of them appearing once. The V call is TRBV23-1, the J call TRBJ2-3; 10 bases are a match to TRBD1. TRBV23-1 qualifies as an ORF whose function is uncertain. The sequencing used CD4+ or CD8+ T cells sorted from blood, collected in a trial of the OX40 agonist ivuxolimab. This receptor was obtained from an adult with an advanced solid tumor such as melanoma, head and neck, liver or kidney cancer. CDR3 nucleotide sequence: TGCGCCAGCAGTCAATCGACGGGACAGGGGCACAGATACGCAGTATTT. This gives the protein CASSQSTGQGHRYAVF.